Listed below are T cell receptor beta chains from one sample, sequenced in a study of early T cells in non-severe SARS-CoV-2 infection. Using its own MiXCR run on the 5' RACE reads, TCRdb lists one record per CDR3 protein. The sample consists of fewer than 80,000 distinct CDR3 sequences, about 12% of them appearing once. Material: whole blood. These receptors were collected from an adult who was a healthcare worker with PCR-confirmed SARS-CoV-2 infection or an uninfected control (not recorded which). Each CDR3 is given with its conserved first and last residue. The order of the fields is CDR3 length, D gene, J gene, clone size, V gene, CDR3 protein, CDR3 DNA. D genes are given only for firm matches. Rows give clone size only sometimes, using once, few, many, or a class for an expanded clone.

len: 14; d_gene: NA; j_gene: TRBJ2-6; abundance: many; v_gene: TRBV11-2; CDR3aa: CASSLAAGANVLTF; CDR3nt: TGTGCCAGCAGCTTAGCGGCGGGGGCCAACGTCCTGACTTTC
len: 13; d_gene: NA; j_gene: TRBJ2-7; abundance: many; v_gene: TRBV20-1; CDR3aa: CSARGLLDYEQYF; CDR3nt: TGCAGTGCAAGAGGACTCCTTGACTACGAGCAGTACTTC
len: 13; d_gene: NA; j_gene: TRBJ2-1; abundance: many; v_gene: TRBV18; CDR3aa: CASSLTSFNEQFF; CDR3nt: TGTGCCAGCTCACTGACTTCTTTCAATGAGCAGTTCTTC
len: 15; d_gene: NA; j_gene: TRBJ2-7; abundance: few; v_gene: TRBV20-1; CDR3aa: CSARDPGLPSYEQYF; CDR3nt: TGCAGTGCTAGAGATCCGGGACTCCCCTCCTACGAGCAGTACTTC
len: 14; d_gene: NA; j_gene: TRBJ1-1; abundance: NA; v_gene: TRBV20-1; CDR3aa: CSARAGTENTEAFF; CDR3nt: TGCAGTGCTAGAGCAGGGACGGAGAACACTGAAGCTTTCTTT
len: 12; d_gene: NA; j_gene: TRBJ1-1; abundance: NA; v_gene: TRBV29-1; CDR3aa: CSVGGLNTEAFF; CDR3nt: TGCAGCGTTGGCGGTCTGAACACTGAAGCTTTCTTT
len: 12; d_gene: NA; j_gene: TRBJ1-1; abundance: few; v_gene: TRBV7-9; CDR3aa: CASSPGEAEAFF; CDR3nt: TGTGCCAGCAGCCCGGGGGAGGCTGAAGCTTTCTTT
len: 14; d_gene: TRBD1; j_gene: TRBJ2-3; abundance: many; v_gene: TRBV7-3; CDR3aa: CASSRDRGADTQYF; CDR3nt: TGTGCCAGCAGCCGGGACAGGGGGGCAGATACGCAGTATTTT
len: 17; d_gene: TRBD2; j_gene: TRBJ2-2; abundance: many; v_gene: TRBV15; CDR3aa: CATSRELAGGSGGELFF; CDR3nt: TGTGCCACCAGCAGAGAACTAGCGGGAGGATCGGGCGGGGAGCTGTTTTTT
len: 15; d_gene: TRBD1; j_gene: TRBJ1-1; abundance: NA; v_gene: TRBV19; CDR3aa: CVSTDYRGTNTEAFF; CDR3nt: TGTGTCAGTACGGACTACAGGGGCACGAACACTGAAGCTTTCTTT
len: 14; d_gene: NA; j_gene: TRBJ2-2; abundance: few; v_gene: TRBV5-1; CDR3aa: CASRKEAGTGELFF; CDR3nt: TGCGCCAGCAGAAAGGAAGCGGGCACCGGGGAGCTGTTTTTT
len: 14; d_gene: NA; j_gene: TRBJ2-7; abundance: NA; v_gene: TRBV19; CDR3aa: CASSASADSYEQYF; CDR3nt: TGTGCCAGTAGCGCATCGGCTGACTCCTACGAGCAGTACTTC
len: 16; d_gene: NA; j_gene: TRBJ2-5; abundance: NA; v_gene: TRBV5-6; CDR3aa: CASSAYRVNGQETQYF; CDR3nt: TGTGCCAGCAGCGCTTACAGGGTAAATGGGCAAGAGACCCAGTACTTC
len: 15; d_gene: NA; j_gene: TRBJ2-3; abundance: few; v_gene: TRBV5-4; CDR3aa: CASSSGRTPGDTQYF; CDR3nt: TGTGCCAGCAGCTCGGGGCGGACCCCCGGAGATACGCAGTATTTT
len: 13; d_gene: NA; j_gene: TRBJ1-1; abundance: few; v_gene: TRBV29-1; CDR3aa: CSVERQGNTEAFF; CDR3nt: TGCAGCGTTGAACGGCAGGGAAACACTGAAGCTTTCTTT
len: 13; d_gene: NA; j_gene: TRBJ2-7; abundance: NA; v_gene: TRBV2; CDR3aa: CASSEGQAREQYF; CDR3nt: TGTGCCAGCAGTGAAGGGCAGGCCCGCGAGCAGTACTTC
len: 14; d_gene: NA; j_gene: TRBJ1-5; abundance: NA; v_gene: TRBV27; CDR3aa: CASSFGRGNQPQHF; CDR3nt: TGTGCCAGCAGTTTTGGCAGGGGAAATCAGCCCCAGCATTTT
len: 15; d_gene: TRBD2; j_gene: TRBJ2-7; abundance: NA; v_gene: TRBV15; CDR3aa: CATSRGGVLGYEQYF; CDR3nt: TGTGCCACCAGCAGGGGAGGGGTCCTCGGGTACGAGCAGTACTTC
len: 16; d_gene: NA; j_gene: TRBJ2-2; abundance: few; v_gene: TRBV6-4; CDR3aa: CASSGQGSYDTGELFF; CDR3nt: TGTGCCAGCAGTGGTCAGGGGAGTTATGACACCGGGGAGCTGTTTTTT
len: 16; d_gene: TRBD1; j_gene: TRBJ2-7; abundance: many; v_gene: TRBV10-1; CDR3aa: CASSDPGTGTLSEQYF; CDR3nt: TGCGCCAGCAGTGATCCCGGGACAGGGACCCTCAGCGAGCAGTACTTC
len: 15; d_gene: NA; j_gene: TRBJ2-2; abundance: NA; v_gene: TRBV18; CDR3aa: CASSQDPTNTGELFF; CDR3nt: TGTGCCAGCTCACAAGACCCCACGAACACCGGGGAGCTGTTTTTT
len: 15; d_gene: NA; j_gene: TRBJ2-4; abundance: NA; v_gene: TRBV24-1; CDR3aa: CATSEGGTAKNIQYF; CDR3nt: TGTGCCACCAGTGAGGGGGGTACGGCCAAAAACATTCAGTACTTC
len: 13; d_gene: NA; j_gene: TRBJ1-2; abundance: few; v_gene: TRBV12-3/TRBV12-4; CDR3aa: CASSLARGVGYTF; CDR3nt: TGTGCCAGCAGTTTAGCGCGTGGGGTTGGCTACACCTTC
len: 17; d_gene: NA; j_gene: TRBJ2-4; abundance: many; v_gene: TRBV20-1; CDR3aa: CSAARASGGGAKNIQYF; CDR3nt: TGCAGTGCTGCCCGAGCTAGCGGAGGGGGGGCCAAAAACATTCAGTACTTC
len: 18; d_gene: TRBD1; j_gene: TRBJ1-2; abundance: NA; v_gene: TRBV7-2; CDR3aa: CASSGGRDSNMGYYGYTF; CDR3nt: TGTGCCAGCAGCGGGGGCCGGGACAGCAACATGGGATACTATGGCTACACCTTC
len: 14; d_gene: TRBD1; j_gene: TRBJ1-6; abundance: many; v_gene: TRBV28; CDR3aa: CASSLGTGNSPLHF; CDR3nt: TGTGCCAGCAGTTTGGGGACAGGGAATTCACCCCTCCACTTT